This T cell receptor beta chain was observed in a study of cytomegalovirus exposure and HLA in healthy donors. Study-wide context: T cells numbering about 179 million yielded around 120 million unique TCR beta sequences in an earlier analysis.

With 60 Vbeta and 13 Jbeta primers, the PCR was carried out. Source study methods: Counted up in a later analysis, unique TCR beta chains came to some 72 million, with some 11 million shared. This table comes from immunoSEQ multiplex PCR, and its TCRdb copy is limited to in-frame clones, with some not included. V and J calls and clone size follow that table, whereas D and trimming were derived from the DNA. Among 120,000 to 150,000 clones listed, around 80% were seen once. Study findings and constraints: Presence/absence analysis assumed near-uniform sequencing depth across donors.

Germline CDR1 SGHNT, CDR2 YYREEE (reference sequence). This CDR3 has 12 amino acids. The V end lost 5 bases, the J end lost 3 bases, and 9 bases lay between the germline ends. In the case of this clone: Its antigen is unknown.

The clonotype comes from a woman between 35 and 50 years old in good health and CMV-seropositive. The chain links TRBV5-4 to TRBJ2-7, with a weak D call TRBD2 (6 bases). The specimen sequenced was PBMCs. CDR3 region: CASSSGLYEQYF. CDR3 nucleotides: TGTGCCAGCAGTTCGGGACTCTACGAGCAGTACTTC.